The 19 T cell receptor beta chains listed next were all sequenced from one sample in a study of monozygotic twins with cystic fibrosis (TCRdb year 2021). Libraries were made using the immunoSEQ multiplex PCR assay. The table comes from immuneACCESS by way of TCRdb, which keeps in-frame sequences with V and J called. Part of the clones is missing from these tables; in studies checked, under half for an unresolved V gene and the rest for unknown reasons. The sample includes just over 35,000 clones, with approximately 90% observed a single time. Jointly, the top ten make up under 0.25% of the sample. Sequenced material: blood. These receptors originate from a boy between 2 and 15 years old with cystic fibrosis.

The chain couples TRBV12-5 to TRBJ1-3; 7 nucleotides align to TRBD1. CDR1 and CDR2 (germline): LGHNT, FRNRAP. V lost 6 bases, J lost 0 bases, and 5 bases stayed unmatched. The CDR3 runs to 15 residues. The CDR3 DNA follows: TGTGCTAGTGGACAGGGGCTGGCCTCTGGAAACACCATATATTTT. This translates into CASGQGLASGNTIYF.

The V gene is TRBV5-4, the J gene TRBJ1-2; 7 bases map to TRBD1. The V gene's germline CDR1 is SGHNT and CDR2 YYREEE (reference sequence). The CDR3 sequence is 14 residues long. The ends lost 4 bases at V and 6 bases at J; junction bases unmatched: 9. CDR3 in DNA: TGTGCCAGCAGCCGATCACAGGGGCCAGATGGCTACACCTTC. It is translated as CASSRSQGPDGYTF.

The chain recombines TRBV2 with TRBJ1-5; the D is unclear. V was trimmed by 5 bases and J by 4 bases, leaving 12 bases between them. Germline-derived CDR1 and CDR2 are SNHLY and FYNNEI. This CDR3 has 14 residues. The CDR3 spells CASSPDLPNQPQHF. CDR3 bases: TGTGCCAGCAGTCCGGACCTCCCTAATCAGCCCCAGCATTTT.

CDR3 region: CASGLVLGQEDYNEQFF. CDR3 DNA sequence: TGTGCTAGTGGTTTGGTACTGGGGCAGGAAGACTACAATGAGCAGTTCTTC. The gene calls are TRBV12-5 and TRBJ2-1, with a tentative D call TRBD1 (5 bases). The CDR3 consists of 17 residues. In germline, CDR1 is LGHNT, CDR2 FRNRAP. V dropped 0 bases and J dropped 3 bases, with 15 bases sitting between them.

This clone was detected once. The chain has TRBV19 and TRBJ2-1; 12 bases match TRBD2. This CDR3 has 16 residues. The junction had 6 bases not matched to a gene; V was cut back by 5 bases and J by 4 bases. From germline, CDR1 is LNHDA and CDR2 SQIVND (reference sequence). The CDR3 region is CASSPSSGGAYNEQFF. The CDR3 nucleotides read TGTGCCAGTAGTCCCTCTAGCGGGGGGGCATACAATGAGCAGTTCTTC.

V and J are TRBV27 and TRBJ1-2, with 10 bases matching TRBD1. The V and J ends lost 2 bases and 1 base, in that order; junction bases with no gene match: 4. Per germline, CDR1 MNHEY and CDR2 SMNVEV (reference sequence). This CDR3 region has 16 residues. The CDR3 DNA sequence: TGTGCCAGCAGTTTAGACAGGGGGCAGGGTAACTATGGCTACACCTTC. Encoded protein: CASSLDRGQGNYGYTF.

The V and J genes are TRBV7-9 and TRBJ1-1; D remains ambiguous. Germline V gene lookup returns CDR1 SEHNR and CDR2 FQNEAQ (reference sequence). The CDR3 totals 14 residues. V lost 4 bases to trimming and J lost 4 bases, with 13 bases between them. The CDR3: CASSSNPESTEAFF. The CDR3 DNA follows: TGTGCCAGCAGCTCAAACCCAGAATCCACTGAAGCTTTCTTT.

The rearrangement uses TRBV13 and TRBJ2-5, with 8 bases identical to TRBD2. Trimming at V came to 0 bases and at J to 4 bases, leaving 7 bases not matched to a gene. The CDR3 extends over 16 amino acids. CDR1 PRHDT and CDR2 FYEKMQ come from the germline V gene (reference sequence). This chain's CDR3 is CASSLGVGGTRETQYF. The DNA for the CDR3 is TGTGCCAGCAGCTTAGGGGTCGGGGGGACTAGAGAGACCCAGTACTTC.

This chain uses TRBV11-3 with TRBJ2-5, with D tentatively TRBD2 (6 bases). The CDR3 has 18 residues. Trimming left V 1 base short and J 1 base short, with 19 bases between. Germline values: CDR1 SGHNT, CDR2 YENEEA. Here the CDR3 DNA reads TGTGCCAGCAGCTTAGGGGTGACCAGGGCGGGACCCCAAGAGACCCAGTACTTC. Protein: CASSLGVTRAGPQETQYF.

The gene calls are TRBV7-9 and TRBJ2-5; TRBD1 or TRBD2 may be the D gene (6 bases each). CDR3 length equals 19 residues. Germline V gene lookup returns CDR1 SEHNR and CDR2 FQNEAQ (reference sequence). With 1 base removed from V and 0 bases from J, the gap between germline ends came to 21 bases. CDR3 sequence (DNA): TGTGCCAGCAGCTTAGGTGAACTTGGAACAGGGAGGTACCAAGAGACCCAGTACTTC. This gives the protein CASSLGELGTGRYQETQYF.

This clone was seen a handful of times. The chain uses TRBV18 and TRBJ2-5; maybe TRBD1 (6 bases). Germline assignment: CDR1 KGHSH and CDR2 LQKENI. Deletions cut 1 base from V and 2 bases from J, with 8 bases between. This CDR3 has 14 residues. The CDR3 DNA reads TGTGCCAGCTCACCACGCGGACAGCAAGAGACCCAGTACTTC. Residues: CASSPRGQQETQYF.

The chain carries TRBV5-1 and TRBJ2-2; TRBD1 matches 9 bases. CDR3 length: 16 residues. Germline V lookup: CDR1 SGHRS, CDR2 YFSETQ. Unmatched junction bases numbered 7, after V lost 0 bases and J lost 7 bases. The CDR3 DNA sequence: TGCGCCAGCAGCTTGGCAGACAGGGGGGTCATCGGGGAGCTGTTTTTT. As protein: CASSLADRGVIGELFF.

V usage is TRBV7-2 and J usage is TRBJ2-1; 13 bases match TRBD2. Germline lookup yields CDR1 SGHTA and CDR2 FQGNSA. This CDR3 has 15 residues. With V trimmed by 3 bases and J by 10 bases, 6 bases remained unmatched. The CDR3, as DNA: TGTGCCAGCAGCTTCACTAGCGGGGGGGCCCGGGAGCAGTTCTTC. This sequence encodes CASSFTSGGAREQFF.

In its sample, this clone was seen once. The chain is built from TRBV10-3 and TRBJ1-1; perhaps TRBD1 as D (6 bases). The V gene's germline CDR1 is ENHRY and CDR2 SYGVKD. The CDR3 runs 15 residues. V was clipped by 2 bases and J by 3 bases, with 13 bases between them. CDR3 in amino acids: CAISEPQGEDTEAFF. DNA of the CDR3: TGTGCCATCAGTGAGCCACAGGGTGAGGACACTGAAGCTTTCTTT.

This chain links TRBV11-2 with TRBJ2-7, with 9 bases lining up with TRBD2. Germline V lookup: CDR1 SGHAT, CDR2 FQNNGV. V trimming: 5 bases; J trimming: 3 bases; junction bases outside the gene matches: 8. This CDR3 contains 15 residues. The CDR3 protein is CASSPLGGGVYEQYF. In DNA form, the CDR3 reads TGTGCCAGCAGCCCCTTGGGCGGGGGGGTCTACGAGCAGTACTTC.

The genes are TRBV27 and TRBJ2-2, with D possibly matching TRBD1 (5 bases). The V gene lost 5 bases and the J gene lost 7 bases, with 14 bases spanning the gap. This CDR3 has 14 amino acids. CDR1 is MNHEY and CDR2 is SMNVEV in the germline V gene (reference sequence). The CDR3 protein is CASSPWAGLGELFF. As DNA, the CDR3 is TGTGCCAGCAGTCCTTGGGCAGGGCTCGGGGAGCTGTTTTTT.

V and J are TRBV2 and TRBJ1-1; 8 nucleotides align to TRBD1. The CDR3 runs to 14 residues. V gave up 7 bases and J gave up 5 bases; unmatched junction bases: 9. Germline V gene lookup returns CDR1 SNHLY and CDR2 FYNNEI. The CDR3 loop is CASTPGGAGTEAFF. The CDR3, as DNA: TGTGCCAGCACGCCAGGGGGCGCAGGGACTGAAGCTTTCTTT.

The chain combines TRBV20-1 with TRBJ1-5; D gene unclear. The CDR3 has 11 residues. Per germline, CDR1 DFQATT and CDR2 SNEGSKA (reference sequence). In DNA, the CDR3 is TGCAGCCCGGATTACCCCCCGCCCCAGCATTTT. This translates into CSPDYPPPQHF.

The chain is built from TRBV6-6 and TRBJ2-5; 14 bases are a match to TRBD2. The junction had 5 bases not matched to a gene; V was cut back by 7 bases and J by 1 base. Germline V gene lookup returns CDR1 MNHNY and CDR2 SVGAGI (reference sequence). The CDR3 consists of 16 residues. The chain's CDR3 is CASTRGLAGGQETQYF. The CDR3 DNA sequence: TGTGCCAGCACTCGAGGACTAGCGGGGGGCCAAGAGACCCAGTACTTC.